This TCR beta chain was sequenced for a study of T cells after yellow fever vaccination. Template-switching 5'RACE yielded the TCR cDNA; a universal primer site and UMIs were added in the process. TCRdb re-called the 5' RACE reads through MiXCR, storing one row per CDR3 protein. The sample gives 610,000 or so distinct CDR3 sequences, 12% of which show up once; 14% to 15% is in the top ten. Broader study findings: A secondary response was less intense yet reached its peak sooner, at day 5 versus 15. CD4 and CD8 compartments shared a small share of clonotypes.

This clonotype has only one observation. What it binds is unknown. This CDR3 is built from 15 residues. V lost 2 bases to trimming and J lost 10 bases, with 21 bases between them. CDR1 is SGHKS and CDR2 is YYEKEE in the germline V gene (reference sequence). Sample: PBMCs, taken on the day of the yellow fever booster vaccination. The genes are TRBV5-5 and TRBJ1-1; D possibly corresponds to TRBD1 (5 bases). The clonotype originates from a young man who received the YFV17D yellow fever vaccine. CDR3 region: CASSFAGGGGSGAFF. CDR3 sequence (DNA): TGTGCCAGCAGCTTCGCGGGGGGAGGAGGTTCAGGAGCTTTCTTT.